This T cell receptor beta chain was retrieved from a study of sequential checkpoint blockade in melanoma. Treatment given: randomized to nivolumab then ipilimumab (arm A) or the reverse (arm B). The repertoire was sequenced with immunoSEQ multiplex PCR; TCRdb's copy has only in-frame clones and lacks some. The sample consists of roughly 8,400 clones, under 25% of them appearing once. Germline lookup yields CDR1 MGHDK and CDR2 SYGVNS. V dropped 8 bases and J dropped 8; count of bases not matched to a gene: 6. CDR3 length equals 14 residues. This chain connects TRBV25-1 to TRBJ1-4, with 12 bases fitting TRBD1. This clonotype was obtained from a human donor with melanoma. The specimen was tumor tissue (inferred from file names), collected from a patient given nivolumab and ipilimumab in sequence. CDR3: CASGGQGAEEKLFF. The CDR3 nucleotides are TGTGCCAGCGGGGGACAGGGGGCAGAGGAAAAACTGTTTTTT.